This entry describes one TCR beta chain. This record belongs to a study of control samples from healthy donors and cancer patients. The CDR3 totals 13 residues. V lost 4 bases to trimming and J lost 5 bases, with 10 bases between them. CDR1 and CDR2 from the germline V gene are KGHDR and SFDVKD. Here immunoSEQ multiplex PCR was the method, and the copy in TCRdb shows in-frame clones only, minus some. The sample has under 150,000 clones, roughly 92% seen once. The sequence came from a man younger than 45 in good health. The genes are TRBV24-1 and TRBJ1-1; the D is unclear. The sample was blood. The DNA for the CDR3 is TGTGCCACCAGTGACTTCAAAGGAACTGAAGCTTTCTTT. This encodes CATSDFKGTEAFF.